Following are 25 T cell receptor beta chains from one sample sequenced in a study of resident and recirculating memory T cells in vitiligo. TCRdb's copy holds only in-frame clones and misses some; the assay was immunoSEQ multiplex PCR. This table holds approximately 69,000 clones, approximately 93% found once. The sample consisted of blood. The receptors come from a male donor with vitiligo.

This clone was recorded only once. The chain recombines TRBV7-9 with TRBJ1-2; TRBD1 is a possible D gene (5 bases). The V end was cut by 1 base, the J end by 3 bases, with 18 bases between. This CDR3 region has 17 residues. Germline CDR1 and CDR2: SEHNR and FQNEAQ (reference sequence). The CDR3 reads CASSLDGGFGIDYGYTF. As DNA, the CDR3 is TGTGCCAGCAGCTTAGATGGGGGGTTTGGGATCGACTATGGCTACACCTTC. Full variable domain (outside the CDR3, taken from reference TRBV7-9 and TRBJ1-2): DTGVSQNPRHKITKRGQNVTFRCDPISEHNRLYWYRQTLGQGPEFLTYFQNEAQLEKSRLLSDRFSAERPKGSFSTLEIQRTEQGDSAMYLCASSLDGGFGIDYGYTFGSGTRLTVV.

V usage is TRBV4-2 and J usage is TRBJ1-1; 8 positions agree with TRBD1. CDR1 and CDR2 (germline): LGHNA, YNFKEQ. The J segment lost 0 bases and the V segment lost 4 bases, leaving 10 bases of the junction unmatched. The CDR3 contains 17 residues. CDR3 DNA sequence: TGTGCCAGCAGCCCCCGACCCAGGGGGCATATGAACACTGAAGCTTTCTTT. Residues: CASSPRPRGHMNTEAFF.

V gene TRBV4-3 combines with J gene TRBJ2-1; D possibly corresponds to TRBD2 (6 bases). The germline CDR1 and CDR2 sequences are LGHNA and YSLEER. V was shortened by 3 bases and J by 7 bases, with 13 bases between the two germline ends. This CDR3 region has 14 residues. CDR3 protein: CASSQAEEGNEQFF. In DNA, the CDR3 is TGCGCCAGCAGCCAGGCAGAGGAGGGGAATGAGCAGTTCTTC.

The rearrangement uses TRBV9 and TRBJ2-7; TRBD1 matches at 7 bases. The CDR3 spans 13 residues. The V segment lost 2 bases and the J segment 1 base; nucleotides outside the gene matches: 0. From germline, CDR1 is SGDLS and CDR2 YYNGEE. The CDR3 nucleotides are TGTGCCAGCAGCGTGGGACAGTCCTACGAGCAGTACTTC. Translated, it gives CASSVGQSYEQYF.

This clone was picked up one time. The chain employs TRBV5-1 and TRBJ1-2; no definite D call. Germline values: CDR1 SGHRS, CDR2 YFSETQ. The CDR3 sequence is 13 residues long. Trimming left V 0 bases short and J 5 bases short, with 8 bases between. The CDR3 loop reads CASSLGAEYGYTF. As DNA, the CDR3 is TGCGCCAGCAGCTTGGGGGCAGAATATGGCTACACCTTC.

The chain joins TRBV7-8 to TRBJ2-5; TRBD1 might be the D (6 bases). CDR1 and CDR2 from the germline V gene are SGHVS and FQNEAQ. The ends were cut back, 4 bases at V and 4 bases at J, with 13 bases in the middle. The length of the CDR3 is 14 residues. The CDR3 is CASSSRWGRETQYF. The DNA for the CDR3 is TGTGCCAGCAGCTCCCGCTGGGGGCGAGAGACCCAGTACTTC. Based on the CDR3 plus reference TRBV7-8 and TRBJ2-5, the full variable domain is GAGVSQSPRYKVAKRGQDVALRCDPISGHVSLFWYQQALGQGPEFLTYFQNEAQLDKSGLPSDRFFAERPEGSVSTLKIQRTQQEDSAVYLCASSSRWGRETQYFGPGTRLLVL.

For the CDR3, the DNA is TGTGCCAGTAGTATAAGTCAGGGAACAAGCGAGCAGTACTTC. Encoded protein: CASSISQGTSEQYF. V is TRBV19 and J is TRBJ2-7; the D gene is possibly TRBD1 (5 bases). From germline, CDR1 is LNHDA and CDR2 SQIVND (reference sequence). CDR3 length: 14 amino acids. The V gene lost 2 bases and the J gene lost 6 bases, with 14 bases spanning the gap.

The chain links TRBV9 to TRBJ2-7; TRBD1 matches at 9 bases. V was clipped by 4 bases and J by 0 bases; unmatched bases: 5. This CDR3 has 15 amino acids. Germline-derived CDR1 and CDR2 are SGDLS and YYNGEE. Written as DNA, the CDR3 is TGTGCCAGCAGCCTCCGGGACAGGGACTCCTACGAGCAGTACTTC. It is translated as CASSLRDRDSYEQYF.

CDR3 nucleotides: TGTGCCAGCAGCTTCGGGACTGTCAACACAGATACGCAGTATTTT. Protein: CASSFGTVNTDTQYF. The chain links TRBV11-2 to TRBJ2-3; TRBD2 is a possible D gene (6 bases). V was pared by 3 bases and J by 2 bases, with 12 bases between. The CDR3 runs to 15 residues. Germline CDR1 SGHAT, CDR2 FQNNGV.

V gene TRBV4-3 combines with J gene TRBJ1-4; D gene unclear. In germline, CDR1 is LGHNA, CDR2 YSLEER. V shed 0 bases and J shed 10 bases, with 15 bases lying between them. CDR3 length equals 15 residues. In DNA, the CDR3 is TGCGCCAGCAGCCAAGATAGGAGCGGTGCTGTAAAACTGTTTTTT. This translates into CASSQDRSGAVKLFF.

The chain is built from TRBV6-1 and TRBJ2-1, with 10 bases lining up with TRBD1. The CDR3 has 13 amino acids. V lost 8 bases and J lost 9; bases outside the gene matches: 7. Germline V CDR1 and CDR2: MNHNS, SASEGT. CDR3: CASGGQGFTEQFF. The CDR3 DNA is TGTGCCAGCGGGGGACAGGGGTTCACTGAGCAGTTCTTC.

The chain recombines TRBV4-2 with TRBJ2-1; no clear D gene. V lost 1 base and J lost 10, with 11 bases in between. Germline V gene sequence: CDR1 LGHNA, CDR2 YNFKEQ. This CDR3 comprises 13 residues. The CDR3 reads CASSQVRSEEQFF. The CDR3 nucleotides are TGTGCCAGCAGCCAAGTTAGGTCGGAGGAGCAGTTCTTC.

The chain uses TRBV4-1 and TRBJ1-2; no firm D call. The CDR3 length is 19 residues. With 1 base removed from V and 2 bases from J, the gap between germline ends came to 23 bases. The germline gives CDR1 MGHRA, CDR2 YSYEKL. CDR3 DNA: TGCGCCAGCAGCCAAGGAGGGTCGGCCCAACTTCCCCCCAACTATGGCTACACCTTC. This encodes CASSQGGSAQLPPNYGYTF.

The V gene is TRBV7-9, the J gene TRBJ2-7; 10 bases map to TRBD1. The germline V gene has CDR1 SEHNR and CDR2 FQNEAQ (reference sequence). With V trimmed by 5 bases and J by 1 base, 11 bases remained unmatched. This CDR3 has 17 amino acids. This CDR3 is CASSPHPGQGLSYEQYF. CDR3 DNA sequence: TGTGCCAGCAGCCCGCACCCGGGACAGGGGTTATCCTACGAGCAGTACTTC.

The V and J genes are TRBV5-1 and TRBJ2-1; TRBD1 is a possible D gene (5 bases). The CDR3 contains 14 residues. Trimming took off 4 bases at V and 4 bases at J, with 12 bases between the two ends. Germline lookup yields CDR1 SGHRS and CDR2 YFSETQ. The CDR3 bases are TGCGCCAGCAGCAGGGGTTCCCCATACAATGAGCAGTTCTTC. Its protein product is CASSRGSPYNEQFF.

The chain couples TRBV29-1 to TRBJ2-3; D may be TRBD1 (7 bases). From germline, CDR1 is SQVTM and CDR2 ANQGSEA. The V gene lost 6 bases and the J gene lost 2 bases, with 12 bases spanning the gap. The CDR3 totals 13 residues. CDR3 bases: TGCAGCGTGCGGGACAGCCTCACAGATACGCAGTATTTT. Translated: CSVRDSLTDTQYF.

The chain is built from TRBV29-1 and TRBJ2-2, with 13 nucleotides matching TRBD2. This CDR3 spans 16 amino acids. CDR1 is SQVTM, CDR2 ANQGSEA, per germline. V was clipped by 4 bases and J by 5 bases; unmatched bases: 7. DNA of the CDR3: TGCAGCGTTGTGGGGACTAGCGGGGTTGGAACCGGGGAGCTGTTTTTT. Its protein product is CSVVGTSGVGTGELFF.

In its sample, this clone was seen a few times. This chain links TRBV7-8 with TRBJ1-5; D is unclear. Germline lookup yields CDR1 SGHVS and CDR2 FQNEAQ. The CDR3 consists of 14 residues. Trimming took off 5 bases at V and 6 bases at J, with 14 bases between the two ends. CDR3 in DNA: TGTGCCAGCAGCCCCGGGAGCGGTGGTCAGCCCCAGCATTTT. Translating it yields CASSPGSGGQPQHF.

V usage is TRBV4-3 and J usage is TRBJ2-2, with 8 bases lining up with TRBD1. The trim removed 6 bases at V and 5 bases at J, leaving 5 bases unmatched. The CDR3 sequence is 14 residues long. The germline gives CDR1 LGHNA, CDR2 YSLEER. In DNA form, the CDR3 reads TGCGCCAGCAGGACAGGGGTCTATACCGGGGAGCTGTTTTTT. This translates into CASRTGVYTGELFF.

J is TRBJ1-2 and V is TRBV4-3; D not certain. The V and J ends lost 1 base and 8 bases respectively, with 11 bases between them. The germline V gene has CDR1 LGHNA and CDR2 YSLEER. The CDR3 has 13 amino acids. CDR3 loop: CASSQGPEGGYTF. CDR3 DNA sequence: TGCGCCAGCAGCCAAGGGCCTGAGGGCGGCTACACCTTC.

CDR3 in DNA: TGTGCCAGCAGGACCCCAAGGACAGCCTACGAGCAGTACTTC. It specifies CASRTPRTAYEQYF. The V call is TRBV5-8, the J call TRBJ2-7, with D tentatively TRBD1 (6 bases). The V gene's germline CDR1 is SGHTS and CDR2 YDEGEE. The CDR3 spans 14 residues. V was pared by 5 bases and J by 2 bases, with 14 bases between. The complete variable domain, with remaining parts taken from reference TRBV5-8 and TRBJ2-7, reads EAGVTQSPTHLIKTRGQQATLRCSPISGHTSVYWYQQALGLGLQFLLWYDEGEERNRGNFPPRFSGRQFPNYSSELNVNALELEDSALYLCASRTPRTAYEQYFGPGTRLTVT.

This chain connects TRBV5-4 to TRBJ1-6; TRBD1 agrees at 8 bases. This CDR3 has 16 amino acids. Unmatched junction bases numbered 6, after V lost 0 bases and J lost 7 bases. The germline gives CDR1 SGHNT, CDR2 YYREEE (reference sequence). Here the CDR3 DNA reads TGTGCCAGCAGCTTGGGGCAGGGGGCAGGGAATTCACCCCTCCACTTT. Protein: CASSLGQGAGNSPLHF.

V usage is TRBV4-2 and J usage is TRBJ2-3; 11 positions agree with TRBD2. With V trimmed by 0 bases and J by 6 bases, 5 bases remained unmatched. There are 16 residues in the CDR3. Germline values: CDR1 LGHNA, CDR2 YNFKEQ. CDR3 region: CASSQEFSGGADTQYF. The CDR3 DNA reads TGTGCCAGCAGCCAAGAATTTAGCGGGGGGGCCGATACGCAGTATTTT.

The chain uses TRBV29-1 and TRBJ2-3; no firm D call. Germline V gives CDR1 SQVTM, CDR2 ANQGSEA. The CDR3 runs to 13 residues. V was cut by 4 bases and J by 1 base, with 9 bases left in between. The CDR3 DNA reads TGCAGCGTTGTCAGGTCCCGCACAGATACGCAGTATTTT. Protein: CSVVRSRTDTQYF.

This chain connects TRBV7-9 to TRBJ2-7; D is perhaps TRBD2 (5 bases). CDR3 length: 14 residues. Germline V gene sequence: CDR1 SEHNR, CDR2 FQNEAQ (reference sequence). V lost 4 bases and J lost 4, with 14 bases in between. The chain's CDR3 is CASSYSMRAYEQYF. The CDR3 DNA is TGTGCCAGCAGCTACAGCATGCGGGCTTACGAGCAGTACTTC.